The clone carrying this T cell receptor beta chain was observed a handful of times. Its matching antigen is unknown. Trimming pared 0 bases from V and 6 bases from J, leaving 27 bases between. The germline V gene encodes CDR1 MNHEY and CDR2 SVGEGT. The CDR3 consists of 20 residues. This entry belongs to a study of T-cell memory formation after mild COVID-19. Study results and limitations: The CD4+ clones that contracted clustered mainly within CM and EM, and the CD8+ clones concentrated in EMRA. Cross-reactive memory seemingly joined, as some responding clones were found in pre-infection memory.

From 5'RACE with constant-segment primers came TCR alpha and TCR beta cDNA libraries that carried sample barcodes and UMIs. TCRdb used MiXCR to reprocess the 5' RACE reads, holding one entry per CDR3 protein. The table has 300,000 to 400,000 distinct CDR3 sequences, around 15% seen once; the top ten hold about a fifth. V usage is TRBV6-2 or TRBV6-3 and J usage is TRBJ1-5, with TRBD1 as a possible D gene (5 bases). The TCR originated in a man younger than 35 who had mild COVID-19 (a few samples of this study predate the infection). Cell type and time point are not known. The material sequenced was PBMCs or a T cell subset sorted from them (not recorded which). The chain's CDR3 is CASSYSHEDGVWGKGQPQHF. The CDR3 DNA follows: TGTGCCAGCAGTTACTCGCACGAGGACGGGGTCTGGGGGAAAGGTCAGCCCCAGCATTTT.